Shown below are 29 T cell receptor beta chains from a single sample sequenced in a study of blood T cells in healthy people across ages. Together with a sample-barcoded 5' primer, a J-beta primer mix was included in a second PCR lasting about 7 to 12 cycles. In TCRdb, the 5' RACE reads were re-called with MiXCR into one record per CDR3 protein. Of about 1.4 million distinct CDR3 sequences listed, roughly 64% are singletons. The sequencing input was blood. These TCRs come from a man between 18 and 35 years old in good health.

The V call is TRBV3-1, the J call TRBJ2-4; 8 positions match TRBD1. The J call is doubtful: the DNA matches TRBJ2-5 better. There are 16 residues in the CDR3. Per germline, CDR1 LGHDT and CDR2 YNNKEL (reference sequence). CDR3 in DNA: TGTGCCACCATGCAACTGGACAGGGAGGCCCAGGGGACCCAGTACTTC. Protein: CATMQLDREAQGTQYF.

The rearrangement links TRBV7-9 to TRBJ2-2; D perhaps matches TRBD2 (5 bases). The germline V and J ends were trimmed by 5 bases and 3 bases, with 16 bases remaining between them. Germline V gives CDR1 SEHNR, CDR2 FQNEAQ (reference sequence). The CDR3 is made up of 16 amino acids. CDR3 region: CASSRIERKDTGELFF. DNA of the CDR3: TGTGCCAGCAGCAGAATAGAGCGGAAAGACACCGGGGAGCTGTTTTTT.

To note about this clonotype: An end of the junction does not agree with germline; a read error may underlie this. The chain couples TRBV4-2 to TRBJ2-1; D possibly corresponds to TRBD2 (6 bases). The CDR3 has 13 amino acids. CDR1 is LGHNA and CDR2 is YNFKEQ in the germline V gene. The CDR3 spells CASNQDPGETQFF. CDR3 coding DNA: TGTGCCAGCAACCAAGATCCGGGGGAGACCCAGTTCTTC.

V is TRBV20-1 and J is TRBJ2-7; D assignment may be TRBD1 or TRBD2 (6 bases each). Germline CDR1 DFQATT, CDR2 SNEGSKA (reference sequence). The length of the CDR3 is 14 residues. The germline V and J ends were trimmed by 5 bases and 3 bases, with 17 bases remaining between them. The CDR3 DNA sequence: TGCAGTGCTGGACTGACCGGAGGGGGCTACGAGCAGTACTTC. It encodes CSAGLTGGGYEQYF.

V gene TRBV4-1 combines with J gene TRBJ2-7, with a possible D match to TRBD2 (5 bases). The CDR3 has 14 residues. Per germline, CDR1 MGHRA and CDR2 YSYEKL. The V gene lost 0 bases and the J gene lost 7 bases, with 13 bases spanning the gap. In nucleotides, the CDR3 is TGCGCCAGCAGCCAAGAGGGCGGGTCTAATGAGCAGTACTTC. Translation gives CASSQEGGSNEQYF.

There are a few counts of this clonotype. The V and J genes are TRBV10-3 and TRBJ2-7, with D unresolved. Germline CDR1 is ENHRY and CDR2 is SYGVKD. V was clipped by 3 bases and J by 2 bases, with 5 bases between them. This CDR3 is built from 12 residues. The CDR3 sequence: CAISDSAYEQYF. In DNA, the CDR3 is TGTGCCATCAGTGATTCAGCCTACGAGCAGTACTTC.

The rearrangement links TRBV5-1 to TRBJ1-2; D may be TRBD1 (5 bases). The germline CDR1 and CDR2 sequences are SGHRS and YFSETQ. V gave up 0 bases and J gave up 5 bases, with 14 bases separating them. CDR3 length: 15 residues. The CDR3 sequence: CASSLGPDKTYGYTF. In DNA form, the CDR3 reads TGCGCCAGCAGCTTGGGGCCGGACAAAACTTATGGCTACACCTTC.

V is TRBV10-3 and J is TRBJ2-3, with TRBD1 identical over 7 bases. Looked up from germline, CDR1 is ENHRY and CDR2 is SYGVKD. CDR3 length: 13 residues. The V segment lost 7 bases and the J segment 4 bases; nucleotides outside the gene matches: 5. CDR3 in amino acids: CAITQGDPDTQYF. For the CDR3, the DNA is TGTGCCATCACTCAGGGGGATCCAGATACGCAGTATTTT.

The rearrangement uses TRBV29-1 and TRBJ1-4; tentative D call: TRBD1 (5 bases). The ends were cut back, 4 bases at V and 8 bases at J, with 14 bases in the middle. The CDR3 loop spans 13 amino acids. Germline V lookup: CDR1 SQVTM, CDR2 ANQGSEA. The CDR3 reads CSVAGTVSEKLFF. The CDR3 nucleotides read TGCAGCGTTGCCGGGACCGTATCCGAAAAACTGTTTTTT.

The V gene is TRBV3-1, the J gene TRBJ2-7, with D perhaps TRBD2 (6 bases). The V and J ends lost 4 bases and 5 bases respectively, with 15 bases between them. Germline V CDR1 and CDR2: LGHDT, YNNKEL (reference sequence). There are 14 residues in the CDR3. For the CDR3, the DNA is TGTGCCAGCAGCCCAAGCGACCCGGGGGACGAGCAGTACTTC. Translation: CASSPSDPGDEQYF.

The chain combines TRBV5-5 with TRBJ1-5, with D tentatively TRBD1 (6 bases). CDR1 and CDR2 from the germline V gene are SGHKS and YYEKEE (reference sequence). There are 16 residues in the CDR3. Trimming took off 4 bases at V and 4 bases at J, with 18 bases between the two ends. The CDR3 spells CASSPNRAQANQPQHF. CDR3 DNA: TGTGCCAGCAGCCCAAACAGGGCCCAGGCGAATCAGCCCCAGCATTTT.

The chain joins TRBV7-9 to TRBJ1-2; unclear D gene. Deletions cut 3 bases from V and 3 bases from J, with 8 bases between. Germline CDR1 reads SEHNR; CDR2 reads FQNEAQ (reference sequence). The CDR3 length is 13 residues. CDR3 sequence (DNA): TGTGCCAGCAGCTTTGACACCGACTATGGCTACACCTTC. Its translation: CASSFDTDYGYTF.

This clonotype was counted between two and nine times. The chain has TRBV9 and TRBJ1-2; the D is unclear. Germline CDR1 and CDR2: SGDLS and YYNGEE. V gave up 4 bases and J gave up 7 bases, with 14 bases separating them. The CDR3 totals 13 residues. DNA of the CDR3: TGTGCCAGCAGCCAAATGCGCCGGCTTGGCTACACCTTC. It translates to CASSQMRRLGYTF.

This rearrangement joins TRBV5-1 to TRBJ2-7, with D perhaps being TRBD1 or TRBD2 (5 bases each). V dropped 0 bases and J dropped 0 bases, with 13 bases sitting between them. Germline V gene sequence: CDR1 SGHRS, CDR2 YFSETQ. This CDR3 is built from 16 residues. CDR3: CASSLAGQGTSYEQYF. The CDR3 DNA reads TGCGCCAGCAGCTTGGCGGGGCAGGGTACCTCCTACGAGCAGTACTTC.

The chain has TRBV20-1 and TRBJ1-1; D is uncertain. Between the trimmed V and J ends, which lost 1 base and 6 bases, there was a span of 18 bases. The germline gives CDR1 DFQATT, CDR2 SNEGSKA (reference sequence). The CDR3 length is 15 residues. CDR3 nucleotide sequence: TGCAGTGCTAGAGCCCGAGGCGGGAGGTCGGCTGAAGCTTTCTTT. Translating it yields CSARARGGRSAEAFF.

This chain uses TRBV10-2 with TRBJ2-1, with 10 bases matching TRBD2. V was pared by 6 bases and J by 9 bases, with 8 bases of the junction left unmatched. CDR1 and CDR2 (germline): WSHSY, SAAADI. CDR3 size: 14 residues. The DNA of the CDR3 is TGCGCCAGCAGGCCAAGCGGGGGGGAAGCTGAGCAGTTCTTC. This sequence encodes CASRPSGGEAEQFF.

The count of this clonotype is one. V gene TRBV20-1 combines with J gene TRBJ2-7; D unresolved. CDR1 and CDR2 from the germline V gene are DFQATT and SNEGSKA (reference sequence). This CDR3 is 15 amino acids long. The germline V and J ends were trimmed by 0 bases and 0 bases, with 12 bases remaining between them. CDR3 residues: CSARDRVGFSYEQYF. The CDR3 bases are TGCAGTGCTAGAGATCGGGTAGGGTTCTCCTACGAGCAGTACTTC.

The CDR3 reads CSHGGSRGDTQYF. CDR3 nucleotide sequence: TGCAGCCACGGCGGGTCCCGCGGAGATACGCAGTATTTT. The chain has TRBV20-1 and TRBJ2-3; tentatively, D is TRBD2 (5 bases). This CDR3 is built from 13 residues. Germline V gene lookup returns CDR1 DFQATT and CDR2 SNEGSKA (reference sequence).

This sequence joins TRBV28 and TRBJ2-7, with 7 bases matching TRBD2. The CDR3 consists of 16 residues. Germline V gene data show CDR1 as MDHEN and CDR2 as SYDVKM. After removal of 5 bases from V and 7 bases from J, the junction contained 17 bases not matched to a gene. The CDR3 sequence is CASSTSLAVVYNEQYF. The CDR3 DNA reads TGTGCCAGCAGTACCTCCCTAGCGGTAGTCTACAATGAGCAGTACTTC.

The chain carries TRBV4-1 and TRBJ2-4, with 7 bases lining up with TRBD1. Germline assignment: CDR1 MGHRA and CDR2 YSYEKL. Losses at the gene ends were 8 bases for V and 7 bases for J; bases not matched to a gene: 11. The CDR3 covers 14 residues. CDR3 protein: CASAALGRGNIQYF. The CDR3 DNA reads TGCGCCAGCGCAGCATTGGGCAGGGGGAACATTCAGTACTTC.

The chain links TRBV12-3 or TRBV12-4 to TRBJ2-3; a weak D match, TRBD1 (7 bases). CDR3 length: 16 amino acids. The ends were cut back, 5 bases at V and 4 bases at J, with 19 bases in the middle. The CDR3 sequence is CASSEDRQGGPDTQYF. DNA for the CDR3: TGTGCCAGCAGTGAAGACCGTCAGGGGGGTCCAGATACGCAGTATTTT.

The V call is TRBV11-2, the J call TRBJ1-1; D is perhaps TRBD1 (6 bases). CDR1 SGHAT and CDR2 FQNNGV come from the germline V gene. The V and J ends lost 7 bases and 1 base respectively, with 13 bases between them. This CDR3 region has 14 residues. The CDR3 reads CASTSQGRNTEAFF. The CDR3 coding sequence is TGTGCCAGCACTTCCCAGGGGAGGAACACTGAAGCTTTCTTT.

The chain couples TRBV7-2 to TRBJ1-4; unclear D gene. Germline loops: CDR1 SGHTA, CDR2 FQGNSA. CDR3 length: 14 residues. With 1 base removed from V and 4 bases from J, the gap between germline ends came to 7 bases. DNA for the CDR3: TGTGCCAGCAGCTTAGTGAGAAATAATGAAAAACTGTTTTTT. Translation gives CASSLVRNNEKLFF.

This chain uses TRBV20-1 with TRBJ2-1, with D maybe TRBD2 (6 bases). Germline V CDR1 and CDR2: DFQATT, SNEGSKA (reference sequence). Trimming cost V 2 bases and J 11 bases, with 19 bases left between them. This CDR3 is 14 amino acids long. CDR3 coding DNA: TGCAGTGCTAGACCAGAACGGGGGTTTTATAAGCAGTTCTTC. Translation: CSARPERGFYKQFF.

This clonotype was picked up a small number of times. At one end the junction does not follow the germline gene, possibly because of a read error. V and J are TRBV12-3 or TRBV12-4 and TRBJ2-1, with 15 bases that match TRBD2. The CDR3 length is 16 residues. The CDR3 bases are TGCGCCAGCAGCCCTGGGACTAGCGGGAGGTACAATGAGCAGTTCTTC. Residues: CASSPGTSGRYNEQFF.

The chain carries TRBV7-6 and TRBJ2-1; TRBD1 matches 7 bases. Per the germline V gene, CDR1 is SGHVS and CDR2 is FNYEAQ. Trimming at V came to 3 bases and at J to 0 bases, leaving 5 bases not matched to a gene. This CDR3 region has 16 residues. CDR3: CASSFTTGSSYNEQFF. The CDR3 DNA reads TGTGCCAGCAGCTTCACGACAGGGAGCTCCTACAATGAGCAGTTCTTC.

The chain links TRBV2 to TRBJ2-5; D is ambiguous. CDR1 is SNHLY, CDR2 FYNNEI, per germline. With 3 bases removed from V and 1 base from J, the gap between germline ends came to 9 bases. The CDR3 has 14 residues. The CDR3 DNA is TGTGCCAGCAGTGATCACCGGGTCCAAGAGACCCAGTACTTC. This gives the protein CASSDHRVQETQYF.

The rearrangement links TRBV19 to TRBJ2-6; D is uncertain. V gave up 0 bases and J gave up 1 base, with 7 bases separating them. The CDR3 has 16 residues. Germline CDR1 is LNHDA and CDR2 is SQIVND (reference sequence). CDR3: CASSIDWVSGANVLTF. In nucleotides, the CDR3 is TGTGCCAGTAGTATAGACTGGGTATCTGGGGCCAACGTCCTGACTTTC.

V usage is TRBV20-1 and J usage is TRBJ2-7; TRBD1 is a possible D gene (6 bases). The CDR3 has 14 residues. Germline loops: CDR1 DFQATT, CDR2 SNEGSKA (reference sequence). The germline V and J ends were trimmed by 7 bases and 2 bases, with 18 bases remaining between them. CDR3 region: CSGTPGDTPYEQYF. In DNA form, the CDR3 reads TGCAGTGGGACGCCCGGGGACACCCCCTACGAGCAGTACTTC.